Reported below is one T cell receptor beta chain. A much larger clone sits a single nucleotide away, making a read error possible. MiXCR was run by TCRdb on the PCR reads, yielding one entry per CDR3 protein. Found here are under 650,000 distinct CDR3 sequences, approximately 20% of them singletons; the top ten hold roughly 0.85%. This record comes from a study of molecular identifiers for immune sequencing clone quantification. There are 14 residues in the CDR3. V was clipped by 7 bases and J by 6 bases; unmatched bases: 7. The receptor was isolated from a human donor in good health. Some libraries in this study had Jurkat cell RNA spiked in. This chain joins TRBV12-3 or TRBV12-4 and TRBJ2-4, with 9 bases fitting TRBD1. Sample: naive CD8+ T cells from blood, with Jurkat cell RNA spiked in. The subset is: FACS-sorted CD8+CD4-CCR7+CD45RA+ naive T cells. The CDR3 here is CASNMGQGGNIQYF. The CDR3 DNA reads TGTGCCAGCAACATGGGACAGGGCGGAAACATTCAGTACTTC.